A single sample gave rise to the 32 T cell receptor beta chains below, sequenced in a study of shared clonotypes between healthy human individuals. In the naive CD8 group, cells lacked CD45RO and were positively selected for CCR7, so terminally differentiated effector memory CD45RA+ cells were left out. Profiled with immunoSEQ multiplex PCR; TCRdb holds only in-frame clones, not every one. The data show roughly 2 million clones, about 95% seen once. The sample taken for sequencing was naive CD8+ T cells sorted from blood. The receptors derive from a man younger than 35 in good health.

This chain connects TRBV6-5 to TRBJ1-2, with D possibly being TRBD1 (5 bases). This CDR3 is built from 15 residues. The germline gives CDR1 MNHEY, CDR2 SVGAGI. V was shortened by 2 bases and J by 3 bases, with 13 bases between the two germline ends. The CDR3 loop is CASSYGGDGDYGYTF. In nucleotides, the CDR3 is TGTGCCAGCAGTTACGGTGGGGACGGTGACTATGGCTACACCTTC.

This rearrangement joins TRBV6-6 to TRBJ2-7, with a possible D match to TRBD1 (6 bases). Germline V gives CDR1 MNHNY, CDR2 SVGAGI (reference sequence). The CDR3 is 15 residues long. With 6 bases removed from V and 5 bases from J, the gap between germline ends came to 20 bases. CDR3 sequence reads: CASSPPDSLSDEQYF. For the CDR3, the DNA is TGTGCCAGCAGCCCTCCGGACAGTTTGTCTGACGAGCAGTACTTC.

This chain joins TRBV30 and TRBJ2-7; D is possibly TRBD2 (5 bases). The CDR3 has 13 residues. The V gene's germline CDR1 is GTSNPN and CDR2 SVGIG (reference sequence). V was trimmed by 0 bases and J by 4 bases, leaving 10 bases between them. CDR3 sequence (DNA): TGTGCCTGGAGTGTAATGTGGGAGTACGAGCAGTACTTC. Its translation: CAWSVMWEYEQYF.

The rearrangement joins TRBV6-5 to TRBJ2-7, with D perhaps TRBD1 (5 bases). The CDR3 covers 16 residues. Trimming cost V 1 base and J 3 bases, with 16 bases left between them. The germline gives CDR1 MNHEY, CDR2 SVGAGI. The CDR3 here is CASSYWLEGVNYEQYF. The CDR3 coding sequence is TGTGCCAGCAGTTACTGGCTCGAAGGGGTCAACTACGAGCAGTACTTC.

The CDR3 here is CASSPKFQREGEETQYF. The CDR3 nucleotides read TGTGCCAGCAGTCCTAAATTCCAGCGGGAGGGCGAAGAGACCCAGTACTTC. This chain links TRBV27 with TRBJ2-5; 10 bases are a match to TRBD2. The germline CDR1 and CDR2 sequences are MNHEY and SMNVEV (reference sequence). The CDR3 runs 17 residues. After removal of 5 bases from V and 3 bases from J, the junction contained 12 bases not matched to a gene.

This clone was observed once. The gene calls are TRBV5-5 and TRBJ1-1; D gene unclear. Germline V gives CDR1 SGHKS, CDR2 YYEKEE (reference sequence). CDR3 length: 14 residues. V lost 1 base to trimming and J lost 1 base, with 8 bases between them. The CDR3 DNA reads as TGTGCCAGCAGCTTGTGGTTCAGGAACACTGAAGCTTTCTTT. Its protein is CASSLWFRNTEAFF.

This CDR3 is CASSLGWSQETQYF. The CDR3 DNA follows: TGTGCCAGCAGCTTGGGTTGGTCCCAAGAGACCCAGTACTTC. V and J are TRBV5-6 and TRBJ2-5; unclear D gene. V lost 0 bases to trimming and J lost 1 base, with 7 bases between them. The CDR3 sequence is 14 residues long. Germline CDR1 reads SGHDT; CDR2 reads YYEEEE.

This chain connects TRBV4-2 to TRBJ1-5; the D is unclear. The CDR3 length is 15 residues. Germline V gene data show CDR1 as LGHNA and CDR2 as YNFKEQ. The V and J ends lost 0 bases and 5 bases respectively, with 11 bases between them. Here the CDR3 reads CASSQDPGSHQPQHF. CDR3 nucleotides: TGTGCCAGCAGCCAAGACCCGGGCAGCCATCAGCCCCAGCATTTT.

The rearrangement links TRBV13 to TRBJ1-1, with D unresolved. This CDR3 is 14 amino acids long. V lost 5 bases, J lost 3 bases, and 13 bases lay in between. Germline-derived CDR1 and CDR2 are PRHDT and FYEKMQ (reference sequence). The CDR3 spells CASSGPAGDTEAFF. CDR3 nucleotides: TGTGCCAGCAGCGGACCCGCCGGTGACACTGAAGCTTTCTTT.

The gene calls are TRBV18 and TRBJ1-5, with a weak D call TRBD1 (6 bases). CDR3 length: 17 residues. With 3 bases removed from V and 1 base from J, the gap between germline ends came to 16 bases. Germline V gives CDR1 KGHSH, CDR2 LQKENI. The CDR3 coding sequence is TGTGCCAGCTCACCCACTAGGGGGGACTTAAGCAATCAGCCCCAGCATTTT. This sequence encodes CASSPTRGDLSNQPQHF.

This clone has only one observation. The chain has TRBV9 and TRBJ2-7, with unresolved D. This CDR3 region has 15 residues. The germline CDR1 and CDR2 sequences are SGDLS and YYNGEE. Trimming removed 0 bases at V and 0 bases at J, with 10 bases between. This CDR3 reads CASSVGASLSYEQYF. CDR3 in DNA: TGTGCCAGCAGCGTAGGCGCGTCCCTCTCCTACGAGCAGTACTTC.

This clone was counted once. The J gene is TRBJ2-5, the V gene TRBV6-1; no firm D call. Trimming took 1 base from V and 4 from J, leaving 7 bases between them. Germline values: CDR1 MNHNS, CDR2 SASEGT. There are 13 residues in the CDR3. CDR3 in amino acids: CASSEDFGETQYF. CDR3 nucleotide sequence: TGTGCCAGCAGTGAAGACTTCGGAGAGACCCAGTACTTC.

The V call is TRBV15, the J call TRBJ2-7; 8 bases map to TRBD1. CDR1 and CDR2 from the germline V gene are LNHNV and YYDKDF (reference sequence). V lost 4 bases, J lost 3 bases, and 8 bases stayed unmatched. The CDR3 consists of 15 residues. The CDR3 region has the DNA TGTGCCACCAGCAAGTCCGGGACAGGTAACTACGAGCAGTACTTC. Protein sequence: CATSKSGTGNYEQYF. The whole variable domain, filled in from reference TRBV15 and TRBJ2-7, reads DAMVIQNPRYQVTQFGKPVTLSCSQTLNHNVMYWYQQKSSQAPKLLFHYYDKDFNNEADTPDNFQSRRPNTSFCFLDIRSPGLGDTAMYLCATSKSGTGNYEQYFGPGTRLTVT.

This clone turned up a few times. This CDR3 is also generated by other DNA sequences in the sample. The chain couples TRBV19 to TRBJ2-7; 10 bases agree with TRBD1. V was clipped by 3 bases and J by 2 bases; unmatched bases: 1. The germline gives CDR1 LNHDA, CDR2 SQIVND (reference sequence). This CDR3 region has 14 residues. CDR3 nucleotides: TGTGCCAGTAGTATTGGACAGGGGGCCTACGAGCAGTACTTC. It specifies CASSIGQGAYEQYF.

The chain couples TRBV12-5 to TRBJ2-2; no reliable D call. Trimming removed 2 bases from V and 6 bases from J, with 7 bases in between. This CDR3 has 13 amino acids. From germline, CDR1 is LGHNT and CDR2 FRNRAP. CDR3 sequence reads: CASGLSLAGELFF. CDR3 DNA: TGTGCTAGTGGTTTGAGCCTAGCCGGGGAGCTGTTTTTT.

This clone came up once. The sample contains more than one DNA sequence encoding this CDR3. The chain combines TRBV13 with TRBJ2-7; the D gene is possibly TRBD2 (6 bases). Trimming stripped 1 base from V and 4 bases from J, with 8 bases between. In germline, CDR1 is PRHDT, CDR2 FYEKMQ (reference sequence). CDR3 size: 13 residues. As DNA, the CDR3 is TGTGCCAGCAGCTTAGAAGGGACTTACGAGCAGTACTTC. Translating gives CASSLEGTYEQYF.

This rearrangement joins TRBV13 to TRBJ1-2; TRBD1 might be the D (5 bases). The germline gives CDR1 PRHDT, CDR2 FYEKMQ (reference sequence). The germline V and J ends were trimmed by 4 bases and 1 base, with 25 bases remaining between them. The CDR3 has 19 amino acids. As DNA, the CDR3 is TGTGCCAGCAGCTCTTACGATTTATCTGGGGCGCTCTATAACTATGGCTACACCTTC. Protein product: CASSSYDLSGALYNYGYTF.

This chain links TRBV9 with TRBJ2-7; a weak D match, TRBD1 (6 bases). This CDR3 has 15 residues. Germline-derived CDR1 and CDR2 are SGDLS and YYNGEE. V lost 4 bases and J lost 3, with 17 bases in between. CDR3 nucleotide sequence: TGTGCCAGCAGCTCATCTGCAGGGGTTGTCTACGAGCAGTACTTC. This codes for CASSSSAGVVYEQYF.

This chain joins TRBV28 and TRBJ2-5; 12 bases fit TRBD1. Per germline, CDR1 MDHEN and CDR2 SYDVKM. The CDR3 runs 15 residues. Trimming cost V 2 bases and J 6 bases; bases outside gene matches: 4. The CDR3 loop is CASSLGTGGEQTQYF. Here the CDR3 DNA reads TGTGCCAGCAGTTTAGGGACAGGGGGCGAGCAGACCCAGTACTTC.

In regard to this clone: In the same sample, other DNA sequences code for this CDR3. The chain has TRBV27 and TRBJ1-2; 7 bases agree with TRBD1. Germline V gives CDR1 MNHEY, CDR2 SMNVEV (reference sequence). Trimming removed 3 bases from V and 4 bases from J; junction bases left unmatched: 2. This CDR3 is 13 amino acids long. CDR3 sequence reads: CASSLTGIYGYTF. The CDR3, as DNA: TGTGCCAGCAGTTTGACAGGGATCTATGGCTACACCTTC.

The chain combines TRBV5-5 with TRBJ1-2; possibly TRBD1 for D (5 bases). The CDR3 sequence is 16 residues long. Germline lookup yields CDR1 SGHKS and CDR2 YYEKEE (reference sequence). Trimming left V 3 bases short and J 2 bases short, with 17 bases between. CDR3 amino acids: CASSSREREGNYGYTF. CDR3 nucleotide sequence: TGTGCCAGCAGCTCGCGTGAGAGGGAGGGGAACTATGGCTACACCTTC.

The chain uses TRBV2 and TRBJ1-6; 11 bases map to TRBD1. This CDR3 spans 15 amino acids. J lost 8 bases, V lost 8 bases, and 8 bases had no gene match. Per the germline V gene, CDR1 is SNHLY and CDR2 is FYNNEI. The CDR3 region has the DNA TGTGCCAGCGTTGTGGACAGGGGGCTTGATTCACCCCTCCACTTT. This encodes CASVVDRGLDSPLHF. The full variable domain, with the rest looked up from reference TRBV2 and TRBJ1-6, is EPEVTQTPSHQVTQMGQEVILRCVPISNHLYFYWYRQILGQKVEFLVSFYNNEISEKSEIFDDQFSVERPDGSNFTLKIRSTKLEDSAMYFCASVVDRGLDSPLHFGNGTRLTVT.

About this clone: This same CDR3 is encoded by further DNA sequences in the sample. The rearrangement links TRBV6-1 to TRBJ2-7; D is ambiguous. V lost 5 bases to trimming and J lost 0 bases, with 8 bases between them. The germline V gene has CDR1 MNHNS and CDR2 SASEGT. The length of the CDR3 is 13 residues. CDR3 in DNA: TGTGCCAGCAGTCTGGCCGACTCCTACGAGCAGTACTTC. Translation gives CASSLADSYEQYF.

The CDR3 protein is CASRGLAGGYEQYF. The DNA for the CDR3 is TGTGCCAGCAGGGGCCTAGCGGGGGGCTACGAGCAGTACTTC. The gene calls are TRBV6-5 and TRBJ2-7; 11 nucleotides agree with TRBD2. Trimming removed 6 bases from V and 3 bases from J; junction bases left unmatched: 4. This CDR3 is 14 amino acids long. Germline V gene lookup returns CDR1 MNHEY and CDR2 SVGAGI.

This clone was counted only a few times. The chain has TRBV25-1 and TRBJ1-2, with 10 bases matching TRBD1. CDR1 is MGHDK, CDR2 SYGVNS, per germline. This CDR3 spans 15 amino acids. The J segment lost 4 bases and the V segment lost 6 bases, leaving 8 bases of the junction unmatched. CDR3 DNA sequence: TGTGCCAGCAGCTCGGGGACAGGGGCGGCCTATGGCTACACCTTC. Its protein is CASSSGTGAAYGYTF.

The CDR3 protein is CASSPQGLAGGIKYNEQFF. DNA for the CDR3: TGTGCCAGCAGCCCACAAGGGCTAGCGGGGGGAATAAAGTACAATGAGCAGTTCTTC. J is TRBJ2-1 and V is TRBV7-9; 11 positions agree with TRBD2. This CDR3 contains 19 residues. Trimming removed 5 bases from V and 4 bases from J; junction bases left unmatched: 16. Germline V gene lookup returns CDR1 SEHNR and CDR2 FQNEAQ (reference sequence). The full variable domain, its missing parts supplied by reference TRBV7-9 and TRBJ2-1, is DTGVSQNPRHKITKRGQNVTFRCDPISEHNRLYWYRQTLGQGPEFLTYFQNEAQLEKSRLLSDRFSAERPKGSFSTLEIQRTEQGDSAMYLCASSPQGLAGGIKYNEQFFGPGTRLTVL.

Concerning this clone: The junction departs from the called germline gene at one end, perhaps through a read error. V is TRBV7-7 and J is TRBJ1-1; D not resolved. This CDR3 comprises 15 residues. The germline V gene encodes CDR1 SSHAT and CDR2 FNYEAQ (reference sequence). As DNA, the CDR3 is TGTGCTAGCAGCCCACCTTTGGAGGGTAGGACTGAAGCTTTCTTT. This gives the protein CASSPPLEGRTEAFF.

This chain connects TRBV29-1 to TRBJ2-1; 8 positions agree with TRBD1. The CDR3 is 16 amino acids. V was pared by 6 bases and J by 5 bases, with 15 bases of the junction left unmatched. Per the germline V gene, CDR1 is SQVTM and CDR2 is ANQGSEA. The CDR3 DNA is TGCAGCGTCGATGAACCCCCCAGGGGGCTTAACAATGAGCAGTTCTTC. It translates to CSVDEPPRGLNNEQFF.

The rearrangement joins TRBV28 to TRBJ2-5; D might be TRBD1 (8 bases). The CDR3 consists of 16 residues. Germline V CDR1 and CDR2: MDHEN, SYDVKM. Between the trimmed V and J ends, which lost 5 bases and 1 base, there was a span of 17 bases. CDR3: CASSPDREGVQETQYF. The CDR3 DNA reads TGTGCCAGCAGTCCGGACAGGGAGGGGGTCCAAGAGACCCAGTACTTC.

About this clone: This specimen includes other DNA sequences encoding the same CDR3. The chain links TRBV10-3 to TRBJ2-1; D gene uncertain. Germline-derived CDR1 and CDR2 are ENHRY and SYGVKD. This CDR3 has 15 amino acids. V was trimmed by 0 bases and J by 0 bases, leaving 6 bases between them. DNA of the CDR3: TGTGCCATCAGTGAGTCACCGAGCTCCTACAATGAGCAGTTCTTC. Protein sequence: CAISESPSSYNEQFF.

The chain employs TRBV7-6 and TRBJ1-2; TRBD1 is a possible D gene (5 bases). CDR3 length: 15 residues. Germline loops: CDR1 SGHVS, CDR2 FNYEAQ. V was cut by 5 bases and J by 3 bases, with 16 bases left in between. The CDR3 reads CASSPASGWDYGYTF. CDR3 coding DNA: TGTGCCAGCAGCCCAGCGTCAGGGTGGGACTATGGCTACACCTTC.

Remarks on this clone: At the DNA level, this CDR3 is encoded by other sequences in the same sample as well. The V call is TRBV30, the J call TRBJ2-5; TRBD1 agrees at 8 bases. The CDR3 totals 13 residues. Per germline, CDR1 GTSNPN and CDR2 SVGIG (reference sequence). V trimming: 2 bases; J trimming: 4 bases; junction bases outside the gene matches: 3. The CDR3 is CAWSSTGGETQYF. The DNA for the CDR3 is TGTGCCTGGAGTTCAACAGGGGGAGAGACCCAGTACTTC.